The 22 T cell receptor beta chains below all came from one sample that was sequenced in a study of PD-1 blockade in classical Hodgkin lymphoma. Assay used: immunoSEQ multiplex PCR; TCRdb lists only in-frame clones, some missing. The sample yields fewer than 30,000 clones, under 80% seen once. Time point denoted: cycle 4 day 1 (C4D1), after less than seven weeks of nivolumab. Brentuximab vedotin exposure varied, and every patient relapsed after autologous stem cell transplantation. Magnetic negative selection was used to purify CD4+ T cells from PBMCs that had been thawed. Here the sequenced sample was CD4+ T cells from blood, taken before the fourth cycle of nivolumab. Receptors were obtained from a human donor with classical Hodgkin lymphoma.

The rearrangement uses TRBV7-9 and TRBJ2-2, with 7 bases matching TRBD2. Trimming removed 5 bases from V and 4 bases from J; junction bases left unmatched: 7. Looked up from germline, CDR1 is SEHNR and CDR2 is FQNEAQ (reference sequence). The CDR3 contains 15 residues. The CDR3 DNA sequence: TGTGCCAGCAGCATGACTAGCTTGGGCACCGGGGAGCTGTTTTTT. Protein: CASSMTSLGTGELFF.

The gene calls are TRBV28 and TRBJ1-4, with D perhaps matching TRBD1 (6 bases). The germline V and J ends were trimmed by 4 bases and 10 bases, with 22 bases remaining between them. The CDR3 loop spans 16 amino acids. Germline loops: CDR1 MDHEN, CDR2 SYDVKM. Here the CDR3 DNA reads TGTGCCAGCAGTTACCCCCTAGGGACAAGTCAGGGAAAACTGTTTTTT. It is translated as CASSYPLGTSQGKLFF.

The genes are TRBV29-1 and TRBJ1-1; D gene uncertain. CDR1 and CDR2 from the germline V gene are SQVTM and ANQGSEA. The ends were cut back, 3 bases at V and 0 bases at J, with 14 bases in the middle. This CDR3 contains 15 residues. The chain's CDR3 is CSVELGRIMNTEAFF. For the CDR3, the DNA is TGCAGCGTTGAGCTCGGGCGGATCATGAACACTGAAGCTTTCTTT.

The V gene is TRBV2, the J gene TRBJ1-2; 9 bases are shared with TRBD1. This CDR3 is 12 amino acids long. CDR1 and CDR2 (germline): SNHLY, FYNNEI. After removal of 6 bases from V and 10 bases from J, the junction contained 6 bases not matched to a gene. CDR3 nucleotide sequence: TGTGCCAGCAGACAGGGGGCTGGGGTCTACACCTTC. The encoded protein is CASRQGAGVYTF.

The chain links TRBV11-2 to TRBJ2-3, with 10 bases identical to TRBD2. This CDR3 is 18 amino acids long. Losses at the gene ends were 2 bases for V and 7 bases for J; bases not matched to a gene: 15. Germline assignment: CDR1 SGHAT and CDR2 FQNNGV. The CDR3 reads CASSLRRGAGGLGNTQYF. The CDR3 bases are TGTGCCAGCAGCTTAAGGAGGGGAGCGGGAGGGTTGGGCAATACGCAGTATTTT.

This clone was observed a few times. This CDR3 reads CATANNYGYTF. The CDR3 DNA is TGTGCCACCGCGAATAACTATGGCTACACCTTC. The chain combines TRBV6-5 with TRBJ1-2, with D unresolved. This CDR3 has 11 residues. V was shortened by 10 bases and J by 1 base, with 7 bases between the two germline ends. Germline values: CDR1 MNHEY, CDR2 SVGAGI.

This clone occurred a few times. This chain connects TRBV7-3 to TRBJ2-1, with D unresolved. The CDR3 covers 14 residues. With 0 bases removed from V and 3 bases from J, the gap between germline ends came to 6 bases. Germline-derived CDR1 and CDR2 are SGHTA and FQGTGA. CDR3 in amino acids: CASSLTSNYNEQFF. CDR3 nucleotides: TGTGCCAGCAGCTTAACTTCTAACTACAATGAGCAGTTCTTC.

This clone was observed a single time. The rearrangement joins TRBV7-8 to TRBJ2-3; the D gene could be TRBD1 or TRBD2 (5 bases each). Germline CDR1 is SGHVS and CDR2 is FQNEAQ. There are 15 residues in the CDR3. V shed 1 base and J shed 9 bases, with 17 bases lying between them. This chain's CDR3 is CASSLGTVRWGTQYF. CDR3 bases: TGTGCCAGCAGCTTAGGAACAGTCCGATGGGGGACGCAGTATTTT.

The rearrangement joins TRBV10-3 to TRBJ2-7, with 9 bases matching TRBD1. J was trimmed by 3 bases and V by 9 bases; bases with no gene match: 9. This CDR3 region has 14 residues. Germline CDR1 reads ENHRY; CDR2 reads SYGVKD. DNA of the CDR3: TGTGCCATACACACCGGGACAGGGAACTACGAGCAGTACTTC. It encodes CAIHTGTGNYEQYF.

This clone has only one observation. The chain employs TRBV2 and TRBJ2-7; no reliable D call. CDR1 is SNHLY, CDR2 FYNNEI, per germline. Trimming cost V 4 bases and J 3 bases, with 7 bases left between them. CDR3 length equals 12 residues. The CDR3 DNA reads TGTGCCAGCAGTGCACTGTTCTACGAGCAGTACTTC. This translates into CASSALFYEQYF.

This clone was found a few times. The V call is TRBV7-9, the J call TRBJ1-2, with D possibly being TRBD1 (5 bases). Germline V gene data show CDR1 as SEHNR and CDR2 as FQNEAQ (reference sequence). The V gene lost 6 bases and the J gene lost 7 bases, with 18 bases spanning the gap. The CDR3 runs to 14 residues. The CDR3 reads CASSSKAGEAGYTF. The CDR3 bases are TGTGCCAGCAGTTCGAAAGCGGGGGAAGCTGGCTACACCTTC.

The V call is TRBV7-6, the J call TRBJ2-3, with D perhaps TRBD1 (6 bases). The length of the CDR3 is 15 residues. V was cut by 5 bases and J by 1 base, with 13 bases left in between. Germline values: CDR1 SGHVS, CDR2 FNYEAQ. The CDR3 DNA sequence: TGTGCCAGCAGCATCGGACAGAGCGGCACAGATACGCAGTATTTT. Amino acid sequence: CASSIGQSGTDTQYF.

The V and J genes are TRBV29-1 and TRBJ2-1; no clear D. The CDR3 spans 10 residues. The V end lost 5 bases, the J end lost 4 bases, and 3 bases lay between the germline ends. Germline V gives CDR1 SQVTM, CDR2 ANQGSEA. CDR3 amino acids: CSVHYNEQFF. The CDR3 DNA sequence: TGCAGCGTTCATTACAATGAGCAGTTCTTC.

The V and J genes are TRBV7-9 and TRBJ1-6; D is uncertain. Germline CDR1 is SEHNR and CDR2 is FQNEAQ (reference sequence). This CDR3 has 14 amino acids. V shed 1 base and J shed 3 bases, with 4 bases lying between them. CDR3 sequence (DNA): TGTGCCAGCAGCTTAGATCTCTATAATTCACCCCTCCACTTT. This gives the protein CASSLDLYNSPLHF.

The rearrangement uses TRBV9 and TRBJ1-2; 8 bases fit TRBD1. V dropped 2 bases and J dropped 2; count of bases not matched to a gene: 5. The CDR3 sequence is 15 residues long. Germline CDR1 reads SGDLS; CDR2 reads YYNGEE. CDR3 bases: TGTGCCAGCAGCGTTAGCGACAGGGGAAACTATGGCTACACCTTC. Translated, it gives CASSVSDRGNYGYTF.

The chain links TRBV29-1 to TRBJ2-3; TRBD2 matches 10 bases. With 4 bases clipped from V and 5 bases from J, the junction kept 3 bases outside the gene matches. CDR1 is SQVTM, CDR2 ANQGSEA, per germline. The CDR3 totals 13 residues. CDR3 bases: TGCAGCGTTGGGAGCGGGGGGGAAGATACGCAGTATTTT. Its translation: CSVGSGGEDTQYF.

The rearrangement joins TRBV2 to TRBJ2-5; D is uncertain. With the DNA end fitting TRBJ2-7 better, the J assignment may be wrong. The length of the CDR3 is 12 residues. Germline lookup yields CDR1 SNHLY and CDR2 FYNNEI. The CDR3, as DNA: TGTGCCAGCAGTGCACTGTTCTACGAGCAGTACTTC. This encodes CASSALFYEQYF.

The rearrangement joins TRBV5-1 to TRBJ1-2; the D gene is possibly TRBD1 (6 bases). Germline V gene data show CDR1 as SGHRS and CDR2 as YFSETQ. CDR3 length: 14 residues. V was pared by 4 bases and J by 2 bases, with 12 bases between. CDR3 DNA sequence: TGCGCCAGCAGCAAGGACAGTTCCAACTATGGCTACACCTTC. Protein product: CASSKDSSNYGYTF.

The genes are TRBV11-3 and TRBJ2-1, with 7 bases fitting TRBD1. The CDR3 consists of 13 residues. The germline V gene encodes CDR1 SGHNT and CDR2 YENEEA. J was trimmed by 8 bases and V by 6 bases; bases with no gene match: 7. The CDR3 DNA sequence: TGTGCCAGCAGTCACAGGGGAATCCATGAGCAGTTCTTC. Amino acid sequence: CASSHRGIHEQFF.

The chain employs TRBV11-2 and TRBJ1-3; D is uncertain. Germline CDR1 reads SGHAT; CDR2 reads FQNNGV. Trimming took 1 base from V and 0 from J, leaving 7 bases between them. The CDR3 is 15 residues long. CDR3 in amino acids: CASSLVRDSGNTIYF. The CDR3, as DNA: TGTGCCAGCAGCTTAGTGCGGGACTCTGGAAACACCATATATTTT.

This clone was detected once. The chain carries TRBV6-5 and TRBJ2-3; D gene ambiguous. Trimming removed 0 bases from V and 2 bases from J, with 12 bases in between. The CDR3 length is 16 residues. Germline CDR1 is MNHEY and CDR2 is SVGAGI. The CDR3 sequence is CASSYSYVTSTDTQYF. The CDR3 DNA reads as TGTGCCAGCAGTTACTCGTATGTGACCTCCACAGATACGCAGTATTTT.

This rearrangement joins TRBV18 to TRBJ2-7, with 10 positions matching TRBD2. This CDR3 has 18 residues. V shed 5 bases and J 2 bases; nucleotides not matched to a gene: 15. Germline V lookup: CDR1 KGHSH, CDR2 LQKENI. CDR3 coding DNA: TGTGCCAGCTCATCCAACGCCGAACTAGCGGGGATGACCTACGAGCAGTACTTC. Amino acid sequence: CASSSNAELAGMTYEQYF.